Sequencing of this TCR beta chain was carried out in a study of T cell responses to AZD1222 COVID-19 vaccine. Whole-study findings and limits: Dominant CD4 TCR responses targeted spike regions 160-218 and 743-854. Spike-specific TCR breadth and depth were elevated following two AZD1222 doses. A mostly white British donor set with more females was recruited, and clonal diversity was possibly underestimated. Nearly half of spike-specific TCRs reportedly target unmutated variant regions.

This clone is a singleton in its sample. Its specificity is unknown. Profiled with immunoSEQ multiplex PCR; TCRdb holds only in-frame clones, not every one. This table holds about 96,000 clones, approximately 87% found once. Germline assignment: CDR1 SGHRS and CDR2 YFSETQ. The CDR3 length is 17 residues. With V trimmed by 5 bases and J by 6 bases, 16 bases remained unmatched. This sequence joins TRBV5-1 and TRBJ2-1; 8 nucleotides match TRBD2. This sequence was found in an adult in good health. The sample consisted of peripheral blood, taken on day 0 of AZD1222 vaccination. The CDR3 DNA reads as TGCGCCAGCAGACAGGTTGCGGGGGGCCTCTCGGGCAATGAGCAGTTCTTC. Residues: CASRQVAGGLSGNEQFF.